This entry lists 10 T cell receptor beta chains sequenced from one sample in a study of neurological immune-mediated disorders. TCRdb recomputed calls from the 5' RACE reads with MiXCR, one row per CDR3 protein. The data hold 30,000 to 45,000 distinct CDR3 sequences, with under 13% observed a single time. Sequencing was carried out using PBMCs. The receptors here all came from a woman under 40 with HTLV-1-associated myelopathy (HAM/TSP).

This clonotype ranks as medium-sized (0.01 to 0.1%). This chain links TRBV7-2 with TRBJ1-2, with no clear D. There are 16 residues in the CDR3. Looked up from germline, CDR1 is SGHTA and CDR2 is FQGNSA. The V end was cut by 2 bases, the J end by 4 bases, with 17 bases between. The CDR3 reads CASSLLSRYSIYGYTF. For the CDR3, the DNA is TGTGCCAGCAGCTTACTCTCTCGGTATAGCATCTATGGCTACACCTTC.

This clonotype was observed at least ten times. V is TRBV20-1 and J is TRBJ1-1; 8 positions match TRBD1. This CDR3 has 17 residues. J gave up 1 base and V 4 bases, and 14 bases lay outside the gene matches. Germline lookup yields CDR1 DFQATT and CDR2 SNEGSKA (reference sequence). The CDR3 sequence is CSANTLKTGARNTEAFF. CDR3 nucleotides: TGCAGTGCTAATACGCTAAAGACAGGGGCTAGGAACACTGAAGCTTTCTTT.

This clonotype was seen repeatedly, ten times or more. This rearrangement joins TRBV20-1 to TRBJ2-1; no definite D call. There are 14 residues in the CDR3. V lost 1 base and J 1 base, leaving 8 bases between the germline ends. Germline V gives CDR1 DFQATT, CDR2 SNEGSKA (reference sequence). The CDR3 coding sequence is TGCAGTGCTAGAGCGGGCCCATCCTACAATGAGCAGTTCTTC. It codes for CSARAGPSYNEQFF.

This clonotype came up many times. This chain links TRBV20-1 with TRBJ1-4; possibly TRBD1 for D (6 bases). Trimming took off 5 bases at V and 0 bases at J, with 16 bases between the two ends. Germline V gene sequence: CDR1 DFQATT, CDR2 SNEGSKA (reference sequence). CDR3 size: 16 residues. This chain's CDR3 is CSASGGPGATNEKLFF. CDR3 coding DNA: TGCAGTGCTTCGGGGGGGCCGGGGGCAACTAATGAAAAACTGTTTTTT.

There are many counts of this clonotype. The chain links TRBV5-1 to TRBJ2-2; 9 positions match TRBD1. The trim removed 4 bases at V and 1 base at J, leaving 5 bases unmatched. The CDR3 totals 16 residues. Per the germline V gene, CDR1 is SGHRS and CDR2 is YFSETQ. This CDR3 reads CASSLQGQGNTGELFF. The CDR3 coding sequence is TGCGCCAGCAGCCTACAGGGACAGGGGAACACCGGGGAGCTGTTTTTT.

This clonotype was counted many times. The V and J genes are TRBV7-2 and TRBJ2-7; 10 nucleotides align to TRBD1. After removal of 3 bases from V and 2 bases from J, the junction contained 7 bases not matched to a gene. The CDR3 consists of 16 residues. The germline V gene encodes CDR1 SGHTA and CDR2 FQGNSA. The CDR3 reads CASSFPGQGWPYEQYF. The DNA of the CDR3 is TGTGCCAGCAGCTTTCCGGGACAGGGGTGGCCCTACGAGCAGTACTTC.

The rearrangement uses TRBV20-1 and TRBJ1-5; TRBD1 matches 10 bases. CDR1 and CDR2 from the germline V gene are DFQATT and SNEGSKA (reference sequence). The CDR3 spans 15 residues. The V segment lost 6 bases and the J segment 7 bases; nucleotides outside the gene matches: 12. CDR3 coding DNA: TGCAGTGCGCTCCCCCTTGGACAGGGGGAACAGCCCCAGCATTTT. Its translation: CSALPLGQGEQPQHF.

This clonotype has at least ten counts. This chain links TRBV14 with TRBJ2-1; no firm D call. This CDR3 contains 11 residues. Germline lookup yields CDR1 SGHDN and CDR2 FVKESK. V was shortened by 3 bases and J by 8 bases, with 5 bases between the two germline ends. CDR3 in DNA: TGTGCCAGCAGCCAGGGTTATGAGCAGTTCTTC. Translation: CASSQGYEQFF.

This chain joins TRBV12-3 or TRBV12-4 and TRBJ1-2; D is undetermined. The CDR3 has 14 amino acids. Trimming removed 5 bases from V and 9 bases from J, with 19 bases in between. CDR3 DNA sequence: TGTGCCAGCAGTGCGCCCTTTACCCCCGGGAGCTACACCTTC. It specifies CASSAPFTPGSYTF.

This clonotype was counted between two and nine times. The rearrangement joins TRBV6-1 to TRBJ2-4; D gene unclear. V lost 4 bases to trimming and J lost 0 bases, with 13 bases between them. This CDR3 region has 16 residues. Germline V gene data show CDR1 as MNHNS and CDR2 as SASEGT. CDR3 nucleotides: TGTGCCAGCAGTGTTGAAGGGCTCCTAGCCAAAAACATTCAGTACTTC. It yields the protein CASSVEGLLAKNIQYF.